Below, one T cell receptor beta chain is given with its context. The sample holds a few counts of this clonotype. Its antigen remains unidentified. Base qualities were left out, and no much larger clone turns up one base away. The data were obtained in a study of regulatory T cells in long-lasting Graves disease (dated by TCRdb to the early 2020s). About the study as a whole: In the newly diagnosed Graves' disease group, patients had been taking antithyroid drugs for less than 3 months. This study used TCR sequencing and RNA sequencing of peripheral blood to compare persistent Graves' disease patients against newly diagnosed Graves' disease patients. The study was registered as a clinical trial and conducted in China. A total of roughly 35 samples underwent TCR sequencing: approximately 13 from persistent and about 20 from newly diagnosed Graves' disease patients. The research as a whole found: Sequencing and analysis were limited to the TCR beta chain. Lower TCR Shannon entropy and fewer highly expanded clones were observed in persistent Graves' disease patients than in newly diagnosed patients, which suggested clonal expansion. Persistent disease showed preferential use of TRBV28, TRBJ1-2 and TRBJ2-5, whereas newly diagnosed disease favored TRBV20-1 and TRBJ2-1. More public clonotypes were shared among persistent patients (about 2,800) than among newly diagnosed patients (966). Peripheral blood alone was examined, since thyroid tissue, which constituted the primary lesion, could not be accessed. The small sample size was acknowledged by the authors as a limitation that may reduce accuracy.

V and J are truncated by 0 bases and 7 bases respectively, leaving an intervening sequence of 9 bases. The CDR3 runs 13 amino acids, cysteine and phenylalanine included. The entry retains the CDR3 DNA only, 39 bases that are in frame from base 1. CDR1 and CDR2 are read off the germline V gene as MGHRA and YSYEKL. The library was made by multiplex PCR. This sample was sequenced with an Illumina HiSeq 4000. TCR beta libraries were built with iRepertoire HTBI primers and Arm-PCR amplification of CDR3 regions. PCR products were gel purified before sequencing. On the authors' methods: Across samples, fewer than 70 TRBV and 13 to 15 TRBJ segments were identified and used for gene usage analysis of CDR3 amino acid clonotypes. COPE and FqMerger were used to merge filtered high-quality paired reads into contigs. BLAST was used to align contigs to the IMGT TRBV, TRBD and TRBJ reference genes, and CDR3 was defined following IMGT. Highly expanded clones were defined as clonotypes with a frequency above 0.1%. Shannon entropy was used to measure repertoire diversity, and the Gini coefficient was used to measure V-J evenness. A clonotype found in more than one individual was treated as public. The raw public data were reprocessed by TCRdb itself: fastp quality trimming at Q25, MiXCR clonotype calling, in-frame beta chains only. One record per CDR3 amino acid sequence lists the most common genes and DNA. The V and J calls and clone size come from TCRdb's table, not from the authors' own analysis. The sample has under 300,000 distinct CDR3 sequences on record, 18% of them singletons. The ten largest make up approximately 14% of the sample.

What the time point label conveys for this sample: newly diagnosed GD, antithyroid drugs for less than 3 months. For both TCR sequencing and RNA sequencing, RNA was extracted from PBMCs in TRIzol. The diagnosis of Graves' disease followed American Thyroid Association guidelines. Patients were recruited from an endocrinology department in Xi'an, China. Each patient gave about 10 milliliters of peripheral blood, collected in an EDTA anticoagulant tube. Ficoll Paque Plus density gradient separation was used to isolate PBMCs, and no additional T cell sorting was done. An Agilent 2100 Bioanalyzer and agarose gel were used to assess RNA quality, and a NanoDrop 2000 was used to measure RNA concentration. These data were also reused for a study on T cells in Graves' hyperthyroidism and ophthalmopathy. That second publication adds: Stable Graves' hyperthyroidism was defined as the absence of progression to ophthalmopathy over 18 months of follow-up. The hyperthyroidism patients were between 18 and 65 years old and newly diagnosed, with a disease duration of less than 2 months. The study excluded patients with uncontrolled infections, other autoimmune diseases, pregnancy or lactation. Diagnoses relied on clinical symptoms, serum thyroxine and TRAb, thyroid ultrasound and orbital computed tomography. The first round of RT-PCR for the TCR CDR3 was performed with the HTBI primer set and the Qiagen OneStep RT-PCR kit. Blood samples also contained most of the expanded thyroid clonotypes (frequency above 0.001), which suggests that blood repertoires may reflect thyroid immune responses. A model built on a 13 V-J signature distinguished ophthalmopathy from stable hyperthyroidism, reaching 87.88% sensitivity and around 81% specificity in cross-validation and 80%/75% in testing. In validation, progression to ophthalmopathy was predicted by the model with around 70% sensitivity and roughly 72% specificity, a median of roughly 6 months before onset. TCR V-J signatures able to tell the groups apart were searched for in a discovery cohort of approximately 95 patients, of whom around 43 had Graves' ophthalmopathy and around 57 had stable Graves' hyperthyroidism. An independent validation cohort of around 19 hyperthyroidism patients and approximately 16 patients who later progressed to ophthalmopathy tested prospective prediction of ophthalmopathy. The 100 discovery patients were randomly split 7:3 into training and test sets. The study also compared thyroid tissue and blood T-cell repertoires from more than 5 Graves' hyperthyroidism patients. Following sampling, methimazole starting at 30 mg daily was given to hyperthyroidism patients, and high-dose intravenous methylprednisolone was given to ophthalmopathy patients. Libraries were constructed in a second round of multiplex PCR, after which size selection and purification were performed. Paired-end sequencing of the libraries was performed with 100 bp reads on an Illumina HiSeq2000. SOAPnuke was used to process the raw data, removing reads that contained adapters or uncalled bases, had a mean Phred below 15, or lacked an exact match to the constant primer or identifier. High-quality paired reads were merged using COPE v1.2.5, and each unique nucleotide sequence was defined as a clonotype. MiTCR v1.1 was used to align clonotypes to the IMGT TRBV, TRBD and TRBJ reference segments. The analysis included only V-J combinations with a frequency above 0.0001, which together covered roughly 99% of the repertoires. A TCS score was defined as the ratio between F50 (clonal expansion) and ExV (chaos), using BLOSUM62-based TCRdist between CDR3 peptides within each V-J. Welch's t-statistics and random forest reduced just over 500 V-J features to 13, which were used in a naive Bayes classifier (R e1071). Sample size was not statistically predetermined, and blinding of investigators to group allocation was not performed. According to the paper, TCR Vbeta CDR3 sequencing was carried out on some 130 peripheral blood samples, which came from approximately 43 ophthalmopathy, around 74 hyperthyroidism and roughly 17 progressor patients.

This sequence was found in a woman aged 30 to 39 with Graves disease. Donor details come from another sample of the same person, matched by shared clones. This chain is built from TRBV4-1 and TRBJ1-2, with the D gene call left open. The sequencing used peripheral blood mononuclear cells (PBMCs), collected at new diagnosis, from a patient treated with antithyroid drugs. The bases read TGCGCCAGCAGCCAAGAAGGGTGGCTTGGCTACACCTTC. It specifies CASSQEGWLGYTF.